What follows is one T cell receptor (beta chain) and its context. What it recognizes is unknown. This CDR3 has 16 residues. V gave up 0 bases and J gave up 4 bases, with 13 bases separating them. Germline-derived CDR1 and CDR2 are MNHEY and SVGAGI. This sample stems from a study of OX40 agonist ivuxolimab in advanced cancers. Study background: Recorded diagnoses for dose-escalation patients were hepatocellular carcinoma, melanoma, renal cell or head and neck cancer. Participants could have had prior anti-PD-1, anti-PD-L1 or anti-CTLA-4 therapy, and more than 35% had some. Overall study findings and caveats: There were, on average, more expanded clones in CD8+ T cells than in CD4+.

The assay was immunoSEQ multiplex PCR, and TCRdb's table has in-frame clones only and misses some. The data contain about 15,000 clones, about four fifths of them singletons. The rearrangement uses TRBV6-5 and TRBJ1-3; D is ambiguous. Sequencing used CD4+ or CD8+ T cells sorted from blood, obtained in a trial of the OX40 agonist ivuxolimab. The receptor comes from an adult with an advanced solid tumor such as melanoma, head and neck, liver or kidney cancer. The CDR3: CASSYSPGSGGNTIYF. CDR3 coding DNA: TGTGCCAGCAGTTACTCGCCGGGTTCGGGGGGAAACACCATATATTTT.